This T cell receptor (beta chain) was identified in a study of OX40 agonist ivuxolimab in advanced cancers. Overall study context: The patients got ivuxolimab, which is an agonistic anti-OX40 (CD134) antibody.

Germline V CDR1 and CDR2: GTSNPN, SVGIG (reference sequence). The CDR3 has 16 residues. V was shortened by 3 bases and J by 4 bases, with 22 bases between the two germline ends. Data came from immunoSEQ multiplex PCR; TCRdb stores just in-frame clones and leaves some out. This sample has approximately 44,000 clones; about 79% occur once, and the top ten carry 2% to 3%. The genes are TRBV30 and TRBJ2-7; D is undetermined. This receptor was identified in an adult with an advanced solid tumor such as melanoma, head and neck, liver or kidney cancer. Sequenced material: CD4+ or CD8+ T cells sorted from blood, taken in a trial of the OX40 agonist ivuxolimab. Here the CDR3 DNA reads TGTGCCTGGAGGGGGTTGGCAGTAGATAATCGGTACGAGCAGTACTTC. Its protein is CAWRGLAVDNRYEQYF.